The clone carrying this T cell receptor beta chain was counted once. Its antigen remains unidentified. Amplification used 60 Vbeta primers and 13 Jbeta primers. Clones were sequenced by immunoSEQ multiplex PCR, and TCRdb holds only the in-frame ones, with some missing. The sample records 90,000 to 130,000 clones, over 60% being singletons. This sample is part of a study of cytomegalovirus exposure and HLA in healthy donors. The CDR3 runs 13 residues. The germline gives CDR1 MNHEY, CDR2 SVGAGI. The V end lost 2 bases, the J end lost 6 bases, and 10 bases lay between the germline ends. Study results and caveats: Reports indicated that the classifier achieved high specificity and sensitivity in diagnosing cytomegalovirus status.

Sample: PBMCs. The chain links TRBV6-5 to TRBJ1-1; no reliable D call. The clonotype was recovered from a woman in her twenties or thirties in good health and CMV-seronegative. The CDR3 bases are TGTGCCAGCAGTTACGTACAGACCGCTGAAGCTTTCTTT. This translates into CASSYVQTAEAFF.